These 32 T cell receptor beta chains originate from one sample sequenced in a study of T cell responses to AZD1222 COVID-19 vaccine. Only in-frame clones appear in the TCRdb table, and some are missing; sequencing was by immunoSEQ multiplex PCR. The sample consists of some 180,000 clones, just under 90% of them appearing once. This sample comprised peripheral blood, obtained on day 0 of AZD1222 vaccination. The receptor set was obtained from an adult in good health.

This clone was counted between two and nine times. The chain is built from TRBV2 and TRBJ1-5, with TRBD1 matching 10 bases. The V and J ends lost 5 bases and 5 bases, in that order; junction bases with no gene match: 3. Per the germline V gene, CDR1 is SNHLY and CDR2 is FYNNEI. The CDR3 is 14 amino acids. The CDR3 is CASSQDRGHQPQHF. In DNA, the CDR3 is TGTGCCAGCAGTCAAGACAGGGGGCATCAGCCCCAGCATTTT.

Concerning this clone: Other DNA sequences in this sample translate to the same CDR3. The chain employs TRBV28 and TRBJ2-7; 9 bases align to TRBD1. With V trimmed by 4 bases and J by 0 bases, 4 bases remained unmatched. Germline CDR1 reads MDHEN; CDR2 reads SYDVKM. CDR3 length: 15 residues. CDR3 sequence (DNA): TGTGCCAGCAGTTCCCCGACAGGGGGCTCCTACGAGCAGTACTTC. It codes for CASSSPTGGSYEQYF.

V gene TRBV7-9 combines with J gene TRBJ2-3, with D possibly being TRBD2 (7 bases). Germline assignment: CDR1 SEHNR and CDR2 FQNEAQ (reference sequence). V lost 1 base, J lost 3 bases, and 14 bases lay in between. The CDR3 is made up of 16 amino acids. CDR3 in amino acids: CASSLVGGARTDTQYF. CDR3 coding DNA: TGTGCCAGCAGCTTAGTGGGGGGGGCGCGGACAGATACGCAGTATTTT.

This chain links TRBV18 with TRBJ2-2; D is undetermined. Deletions cut 3 bases from V and 0 bases from J, with 8 bases between. Germline V gene sequence: CDR1 KGHSH, CDR2 LQKENI. This CDR3 has 15 amino acids. The CDR3 DNA reads TGTGCCAGCTCACCCCTCACCGCGAACACCGGGGAGCTGTTTTTT. Translating it yields CASSPLTANTGELFF. The full variable domain, its missing parts supplied by reference TRBV18 and TRBJ2-2, is NAGVMQNPRHLVRRRGQEARLRCSPMKGHSHVYWYRQLPEEGLKFMVYLQKENIIDESGMPKERFSAEFPKEGPSILRIQQVVRGDSAAYFCASSPLTANTGELFFGEGSRLTVL.

This clone has only a few counts. The V call is TRBV5-6, the J call TRBJ1-5, with D possibly TRBD1 on 6 matching bases. Germline CDR1 SGHDT, CDR2 YYEEEE. The length of the CDR3 is 16 residues. V lost 2 bases to trimming and J lost 0 bases, with 12 bases between them. The CDR3 protein is CASSLGAQGSNQPQHF. The CDR3 coding sequence is TGTGCCAGCAGCTTAGGGGCACAGGGTAGCAATCAGCCCCAGCATTTT.

The gene calls are TRBV2 and TRBJ1-5; 7 bases fit TRBD1. With V trimmed by 4 bases and J by 2 bases, 11 bases remained unmatched. CDR1 and CDR2 from the germline V gene are SNHLY and FYNNEI. CDR3 length equals 17 residues. The CDR3 sequence: CASSVSKLQGRNQPQHF. As DNA, the CDR3 is TGTGCCAGCAGTGTCTCAAAACTACAGGGGCGCAATCAGCCCCAGCATTTT. Together with reference TRBV2 and TRBJ1-5, the CDR3 gives the full variable domain: EPEVTQTPSHQVTQMGQEVILRCVPISNHLYFYWYRQILGQKVEFLVSFYNNEISEKSEIFDDQFSVERPDGSNFTLKIRSTKLEDSAMYFCASSVSKLQGRNQPQHFGDGTRLSIL.

The chain is built from TRBV5-4 and TRBJ2-7, with D maybe TRBD1 (6 bases). The V gene lost 3 bases and the J gene lost 0 bases, with 13 bases spanning the gap. Germline lookup yields CDR1 SGHNT and CDR2 YYREEE (reference sequence). This CDR3 contains 15 residues. CDR3 amino acids: CASSSWTDRSYEQYF. The CDR3 region has the DNA TGTGCCAGCAGCTCCTGGACAGACCGCTCCTACGAGCAGTACTTC.

The chain combines TRBV7-8 with TRBJ1-2; maybe TRBD1 (5 bases). The V and J ends lost 5 bases and 6 bases respectively, with 16 bases between them. The CDR3 totals 14 residues. The germline V gene has CDR1 SGHVS and CDR2 FQNEAQ. DNA for the CDR3: TGTGCCAGCAGCCTTGCGTTCGGGGACGATGGCTACACCTTC. Translated: CASSLAFGDDGYTF. Filled out from reference TRBV7-8 and TRBJ1-2, the complete variable domain reads GAGVSQSPRYKVAKRGQDVALRCDPISGHVSLFWYQQALGQGPEFLTYFQNEAQLDKSGLPSDRFFAERPEGSVSTLKIQRTQQEDSAVYLCASSLAFGDDGYTFGSGTRLTVV.

The chain links TRBV7-2 to TRBJ1-1, with a possible D match to TRBD1 (6 bases). Germline V gene sequence: CDR1 SGHTA, CDR2 FQGNSA. The V gene lost 5 bases and the J gene lost 2 bases, with 12 bases spanning the gap. The CDR3 consists of 14 residues. The CDR3 region is CASSLRDINTEAFF. In DNA, the CDR3 is TGTGCCAGCAGCCTCCGGGACATAAACACTGAAGCTTTCTTT.

This clone was recorded only once. The V gene is TRBV29-1, the J gene TRBJ2-1; 7 nucleotides line up with TRBD2. V trimming: 6 bases; J trimming: 12 bases; junction bases outside the gene matches: 17. The germline V gene encodes CDR1 SQVTM and CDR2 ANQGSEA. The CDR3 length is 14 residues. The CDR3 nucleotides are TGCAGCGTCGACCCTAGCGGACCTCGGGGGGTGCAGTTCTTC. Protein: CSVDPSGPRGVQFF.

This sequence joins TRBV5-1 and TRBJ1-2, with 8 bases matching TRBD1. CDR1 SGHRS and CDR2 YFSETQ come from the germline V gene. V lost 0 bases and J lost 7; bases outside the gene matches: 8. The CDR3 consists of 15 residues. The CDR3 here is CASSLAGQGISGYTF. DNA for the CDR3: TGCGCCAGCAGCTTGGCAGGACAGGGAATTTCTGGCTACACCTTC.

This clone was observed a single time. This sequence joins TRBV19 and TRBJ1-2, with D unclear. The CDR3 extends over 15 amino acids. Germline CDR1 LNHDA, CDR2 SQIVND (reference sequence). The V end was cut by 5 bases, the J end by 8 bases, with 21 bases between. DNA for the CDR3: TGTGCCAGTAGTGCAGTGGCCATCGGGGATAGGGGCTACACCTTC. Its protein product is CASSAVAIGDRGYTF.

This chain joins TRBV11-3 and TRBJ2-3, with 8 bases aligning to TRBD1. The germline V gene has CDR1 SGHNT and CDR2 YENEEA. This CDR3 is built from 15 residues. V dropped 4 bases and J dropped 5; count of bases not matched to a gene: 8. The chain's CDR3 is CASSSQGAFGDTQYF. The CDR3 DNA sequence: TGTGCCAGCAGCTCCCAGGGGGCGTTTGGAGATACGCAGTATTTT.

This chain joins TRBV5-4 and TRBJ2-1; 13 bases map to TRBD2. CDR3 size: 16 residues. Germline loops: CDR1 SGHNT, CDR2 YYREEE (reference sequence). The J segment lost 10 bases and the V segment lost 2 bases, leaving 9 bases of the junction unmatched. In nucleotides, the CDR3 is TGTGCCAGCAGCTTTCTCACTAGCGGGAGGGCCCAGGAGCAGTTCTTC. Translating gives CASSFLTSGRAQEQFF.

V gene TRBV27 combines with J gene TRBJ1-3; TRBD1 matches 11 bases. The germline CDR1 and CDR2 sequences are MNHEY and SMNVEV (reference sequence). V gave up 4 bases and J gave up 2 bases; unmatched junction bases: 7. The CDR3 runs to 17 residues. This CDR3 is CASSSRDRGETGNTIYF. In DNA form, the CDR3 reads TGTGCCAGCAGTTCACGGGACAGGGGGGAAACTGGAAACACCATATATTTT.

The rearrangement joins TRBV5-1 to TRBJ1-4, with 9 bases lining up with TRBD1. Trimming cost V 5 bases and J 8 bases; bases outside gene matches: 4. Germline V gene lookup returns CDR1 SGHRS and CDR2 YFSETQ. The CDR3 length is 13 residues. CDR3 protein: CASSNTGGEKLFF. The CDR3 DNA sequence: TGCGCCAGCAGTAACACAGGGGGCGAAAAACTGTTTTTT.

This chain links TRBV5-1 with TRBJ1-5; possible D gene TRBD1, 5 bases. Germline V lookup: CDR1 SGHRS, CDR2 YFSETQ. The V end was cut by 2 bases, the J end by 7 bases, with 10 bases between. This CDR3 has 13 residues. CDR3: CASSLGQGQPQHF. The CDR3 bases are TGCGCCAGCAGCTTAGGGCAGGGACAGCCCCAGCATTTT.

The rearrangement links TRBV30 to TRBJ1-1; D unresolved. The CDR3 sequence is 15 residues long. V lost 0 bases, J lost 3 bases, and 14 bases lay in between. Germline CDR1 and CDR2: GTSNPN and SVGIG (reference sequence). The CDR3 bases are TGTGCCTGGAGTGTACTGGCCAGGTCTGACACTGAAGCTTTCTTT. This encodes CAWSVLARSDTEAFF.

The V gene is TRBV10-3, the J gene TRBJ2-3, with TRBD2 matching 8 bases. This CDR3 is built from 16 residues. CDR1 is ENHRY and CDR2 is SYGVKD in the germline V gene. With 3 bases clipped from V and 0 bases from J, the junction kept 5 bases outside the gene matches. This CDR3 reads CAISDSTSGSTDTQYF. CDR3 nucleotide sequence: TGTGCCATCAGTGATTCCACTAGCGGTAGCACAGATACGCAGTATTTT.

The chain couples TRBV30 to TRBJ1-6, with D perhaps matching TRBD1 (6 bases). The CDR3 contains 20 residues. Trimming pared 4 bases from V and 3 bases from J, leaving 28 bases between. CDR1 is GTSNPN, CDR2 SVGIG, per germline (reference sequence). As DNA, the CDR3 is TGTGCCTGGAAACGCTTAACTGTGAGGGGGTCCGCTGTCTATAATTCACCCCTCCACTTT. This sequence encodes CAWKRLTVRGSAVYNSPLHF.

The chain carries TRBV19 and TRBJ1-4; D not resolved. The CDR3 has 14 amino acids. Germline assignment: CDR1 LNHDA and CDR2 SQIVND (reference sequence). V was trimmed by 9 bases and J by 5 bases, leaving 16 bases between them. CDR3 in amino acids: CASSLGQKNEKLFF. In DNA, the CDR3 is TGTGCCAGCTCCCTAGGGCAGAAGAATGAAAAACTGTTTTTT.

V and J are TRBV28 and TRBJ2-5; the D gene is possibly TRBD2 (7 bases). Per germline, CDR1 MDHEN and CDR2 SYDVKM. V was pared by 6 bases and J by 5 bases, with 10 bases between. CDR3 length: 12 amino acids. The chain's CDR3 is CASRGGDETQYF. CDR3 sequence (DNA): TGTGCCAGCAGAGGGGGGGATGAGACCCAGTACTTC.

The chain couples TRBV5-4 to TRBJ2-5; D remains ambiguous. V lost 3 bases, J lost 5 bases, and 5 bases lay in between. This CDR3 has 11 residues. Germline loops: CDR1 SGHNT, CDR2 YYREEE (reference sequence). The CDR3 bases are TGTGCCAGCAGCTCCAGGGAGACCCAGTACTTC. It codes for CASSSRETQYF. The full variable domain, completed using reference TRBV5-4 and TRBJ2-5, is ETGVTQSPTHLIKTRGQQVTLRCSSQSGHNTVSWYQQALGQGPQFIFQYYREEENGRGNFPPRFSGLQFPNYSSELNVNALELDDSALYLCASSSRETQYFGPGTRLLVL.

V is TRBV5-1 and J is TRBJ2-2; 8 bases map to TRBD1. The CDR3 consists of 16 residues. The V gene's germline CDR1 is SGHRS and CDR2 YFSETQ. J gave up 1 base and V 4 bases, and 6 bases lay outside the gene matches. This CDR3 reads CASSPRTGRNTGELFF. DNA for the CDR3: TGCGCCAGCAGCCCGAGGACAGGGCGGAACACCGGGGAGCTGTTTTTT.

In this sample, this clone turned up once. V and J are TRBV7-2 and TRBJ2-7, with D perhaps matching TRBD1 (6 bases). The CDR3 has 15 residues. In germline, CDR1 is SGHTA, CDR2 FQGNSA. V was pared by 5 bases and J by 6 bases, with 20 bases between. The CDR3 sequence: CASSRGQPLGGEQYF. The CDR3 DNA reads TGTGCCAGCAGCCGGGGACAACCCCTCGGTGGCGAGCAGTACTTC.

The chain carries TRBV6-4 and TRBJ2-1; D may be TRBD1 or TRBD2 (5 bases each). Trimming left V 4 bases short and J 7 bases short, with 11 bases between. CDR1 MRHNA and CDR2 SNTAGT come from the germline V gene. This CDR3 spans 13 amino acids. This CDR3 reads CASSVEEGNEQFF. The CDR3 bases are TGTGCCAGCAGTGTCGAAGAGGGGAATGAGCAGTTCTTC.

The rearrangement joins TRBV6-5 to TRBJ2-5, with 15 nucleotides matching TRBD2. This CDR3 has 13 amino acids. CDR1 and CDR2 (germline): MNHEY, SVGAGI. V shed 8 bases and J 5 bases; nucleotides not matched to a gene: 0. The CDR3 loop is CASGLAGGETQYF. In nucleotides, the CDR3 is TGTGCCAGCGGACTAGCGGGGGGGGAGACCCAGTACTTC.

The gene calls are TRBV30 and TRBJ2-3; 8 nucleotides agree with TRBD2. CDR1 and CDR2 (germline): GTSNPN, SVGIG (reference sequence). Unmatched junction bases numbered 7, after V lost 0 bases and J lost 2 bases. The CDR3 covers 16 residues. The CDR3 DNA sequence: TGTGCCTGGAGTGTAGGGGCGGGAGGAACCACAGATACGCAGTATTTT. This gives the protein CAWSVGAGGTTDTQYF.

This clone showed up just a few times. This chain joins TRBV5-8 and TRBJ2-7; D is perhaps TRBD1 or TRBD2 (6 bases each). CDR3 length: 15 residues. Per germline, CDR1 SGHTS and CDR2 YDEGEE. Trimming pared 5 bases from V and 0 bases from J, leaving 15 bases between. CDR3 residues: CASRTEGGFSYEQYF. CDR3 DNA: TGTGCCAGCAGAACCGAGGGGGGATTCTCCTACGAGCAGTACTTC. The full variable domain, in which reference TRBV5-8 and TRBJ2-7 provide the parts outside the CDR3, is EAGVTQSPTHLIKTRGQQATLRCSPISGHTSVYWYQQALGLGLQFLLWYDEGEERNRGNFPPRFSGRQFPNYSSELNVNALELEDSALYLCASRTEGGFSYEQYFGPGTRLTVT.

This clone was recorded a few times. This rearrangement joins TRBV19 to TRBJ1-5; a possible D gene is TRBD1 (5 bases). Germline V gene data show CDR1 as LNHDA and CDR2 as SQIVND (reference sequence). V was shortened by 3 bases and J by 7 bases, with 16 bases between the two germline ends. CDR3 size: 15 residues. CDR3 amino acids: CASSMQGSRGQPQHF. CDR3 nucleotides: TGTGCCAGTAGTATGCAGGGAAGTCGGGGGCAGCCCCAGCATTTT.

The chain couples TRBV11-1 to TRBJ2-7; possibly TRBD1 for D (5 bases). Trimming took off 1 base at V and 2 bases at J, with 12 bases between the two ends. This CDR3 has 15 amino acids. Germline CDR1 SGHAT, CDR2 FQDESV (reference sequence). CDR3 loop: CASSLGQLPTYEQYF. The CDR3 DNA is TGTGCCAGCAGCTTAGGACAGTTACCTACCTACGAGCAGTACTTC.

The rearrangement uses TRBV5-4 and TRBJ2-7; 8 positions agree with TRBD2. V lost 4 bases and J lost 3; bases outside the gene matches: 6. Germline V gene lookup returns CDR1 SGHNT and CDR2 YYREEE (reference sequence). The CDR3 extends over 14 amino acids. As DNA, the CDR3 is TGTGCCAGCAGCCGCCGCGGGGGGAACTACGAGCAGTACTTC. Protein sequence: CASSRRGGNYEQYF.